This T cell receptor (beta chain) was sequenced for a study of cytomegalovirus exposure and HLA in healthy donors. Germline-derived CDR1 and CDR2 are SGHRS and YFSETQ. The V gene end was trimmed by 2 bases and the J gene end by 2 bases; junction bases not matched to a gene: 1. The length of the CDR3 is 16 residues. Of note for this clone: Its cognate antigen is unknown.

The study ran its PCR with 60 Vbeta and 13 Jbeta primers. Libraries were prepared by immunoSEQ multiplex PCR; TCRdb keeps only in-frame clonotypes and omits some of them. Counted here are 100,000 to 150,000 clones, roughly 78% occurring once; the ten biggest clones make up roughly 11%. Notes on the study in general: Reported performance of the classifier showed diagnosis of cytomegalovirus status with high specificity and sensitivity.

The sample taken for sequencing was PBMCs. V gene TRBV5-1 combines with J gene TRBJ2-2; TRBD2 matches at 12 bases. This TCR came from a man aged 25 to 40 in good health and CMV-seropositive. CDR3 region: CASSLGLAGNTGELFF. In DNA form, the CDR3 reads TGCGCCAGCAGCTTAGGACTAGCGGGAAACACCGGGGAGCTGTTTTTT.